These 18 T cell receptor beta chains originate from one sample sequenced in a study of tumor-infiltrating lymphocytes in localized non-small cell lung cancer. Method: immunoSEQ multiplex PCR; TCRdb's copy keeps in-frame clones and lacks some. The table has 27,000 or so clones, 80% to 90% seen once. The sequenced material came from lung tumor tissue. All receptors come from a human donor with non-small cell lung cancer.

V is TRBV6-5 and J is TRBJ1-2, with D perhaps matching TRBD1 (6 bases). Germline V CDR1 and CDR2: MNHEY, SVGAGI. This CDR3 has 15 amino acids. V was clipped by 6 bases and J by 0 bases, with 14 bases between them. As DNA, the CDR3 is TGTGCCAGCAGACTCCGGGACATTACTAACTATGGCTACACCTTC. Translated, it gives CASRLRDITNYGYTF.

This clone was recorded a few times. The chain employs TRBV7-2 and TRBJ2-7, with 7 bases fitting TRBD1. Germline V gene sequence: CDR1 SGHTA, CDR2 FQGNSA. This CDR3 contains 14 residues. The trim removed 5 bases at V and 2 bases at J, leaving 6 bases unmatched. Written as DNA, the CDR3 is TGTGCCAGCAGCAGAGGACAGGCTACCTACGAGCAGTACTTC. This codes for CASSRGQATYEQYF.

The chain has TRBV5-1 and TRBJ1-2; 9 bases match TRBD1. Germline CDR1 SGHRS, CDR2 YFSETQ. J gave up 8 bases and V 1 base, and 3 bases lay outside the gene matches. The CDR3 runs 13 residues. CDR3 amino acids: CASSLRDRVGYTF. The CDR3, as DNA: TGCGCCAGCAGCTTGAGGGACAGGGTAGGCTACACCTTC.

The chain couples TRBV7-3 to TRBJ2-2; the match to TRBD1 covers 7 bases. Germline V gives CDR1 SGHTA, CDR2 FQGTGA. This CDR3 spans 14 amino acids. V shed 5 bases, J shed 6 bases, and the junction held 6 bases outside the gene matches. The CDR3 spells CASSDDREAGELFF. In nucleotides, the CDR3 is TGTGCCAGCAGCGACGACAGGGAAGCCGGGGAGCTGTTTTTT. The whole variable domain, filled in from reference TRBV7-3 and TRBJ2-2, reads GAGVSQTPSNKVTEKGKYVELRCDPISGHTALYWYRQSLGQGPEFLIYFQGTGAADDSGLPNDRFFAVRPEGSVSTLKIQRTERGDSAVYLCASSDDREAGELFFGEGSRLTVL.

This chain uses TRBV2 with TRBJ1-5; tentative D call: TRBD1 (6 bases). Trimming pared 8 bases from V and 7 bases from J, leaving 18 bases between. The CDR3 is made up of 14 amino acids. CDR1 and CDR2 from the germline V gene are SNHLY and FYNNEI. DNA for the CDR3: TGTGCCAGCCTGGGTGGGGGGCTGGGGCAGCCCCAGCATTTT. Translating gives CASLGGGLGQPQHF.

The rearrangement links TRBV5-1 to TRBJ1-6, with 7 bases fitting TRBD1. The CDR3 has 14 amino acids. J lost 10 bases, V lost 4 bases, and 8 bases had no gene match. Germline V gene sequence: CDR1 SGHRS, CDR2 YFSETQ. CDR3 sequence reads: CASSVGQVGSPLHF. The CDR3 DNA sequence: TGCGCCAGCAGCGTTGGACAGGTGGGCTCACCCCTCCACTTT.

This clone has only one observation. The V call is TRBV30, the J call TRBJ2-5, with D unresolved. Trimming left V 0 bases short and J 1 base short, with 6 bases between. Germline V gives CDR1 GTSNPN, CDR2 SVGIG (reference sequence). The CDR3 totals 13 residues. The CDR3 reads CAWSVLSQETQYF. The CDR3 nucleotides are TGTGCCTGGAGTGTACTCAGCCAAGAGACCCAGTACTTC. The full variable domain, in which reference TRBV30 and TRBJ2-5 provide the parts outside the CDR3, is SQTIHQWPATLVQPVGSPLSLECTVEGTSNPNLYWYRQAAGRGLQLLFYSVGIGQISSEVPQNLSASRPQDRQFILSSKKLLLSDSGFYLCAWSVLSQETQYFGPGTRLLVL.

V usage is TRBV5-3 and J usage is TRBJ2-3; 12 bases align to TRBD2. TRBV5-3 is treated as an ORF (open reading frame) with a function not yet certain. The J segment lost 1 base and the V segment lost 4 bases, leaving 4 bases of the junction unmatched. The CDR3 consists of 16 residues. CDR3 residues: CARSVRLAGGTDTQYF. In DNA, the CDR3 is TGTGCCAGAAGCGTACGACTAGCGGGGGGCACAGATACGCAGTATTTT.

This chain uses TRBV6-1 with TRBJ1-3; D unclear. The V end lost 4 bases, the J end lost 4 bases, and 2 bases lay between the germline ends. CDR3 size: 11 residues. Per germline, CDR1 MNHNS and CDR2 SASEGT. The CDR3 region is CASSVGNTIYF. CDR3 DNA: TGTGCCAGCAGTGTAGGAAACACCATATATTTT.

This chain links TRBV7-2 with TRBJ1-6; D might be TRBD1 (5 bases). CDR1 is SGHTA and CDR2 is FQGNSA in the germline V gene. With 1 base removed from V and 6 bases from J, the gap between germline ends came to 7 bases. The CDR3 is made up of 14 amino acids. The CDR3 DNA reads as TGTGCCAGCAGCTTAGGGGGGGGTAATTCACCCCTCCACTTT. Translating gives CASSLGGGNSPLHF.

This clone appeared once. The chain joins TRBV14 to TRBJ2-5; 7 nucleotides align to TRBD1. The CDR3 covers 17 residues. Germline-derived CDR1 and CDR2 are SGHDN and FVKESK. V shed 1 base, J shed 1 base, and the junction held 9 bases outside the gene matches. In nucleotides, the CDR3 is TGTGCCAGCAGCCAAGGAGTTCGCCGGGACAGCCAAGAGACCCAGTACTTC. Amino acids: CASSQGVRRDSQETQYF.

The rearrangement uses TRBV5-6 and TRBJ2-7, with 9 nucleotides matching TRBD1. The CDR3 is 14 residues long. With V trimmed by 4 bases and J by 4 bases, 6 bases remained unmatched. The germline gives CDR1 SGHDT, CDR2 YYEEEE. In nucleotides, the CDR3 is TGTGCCAGCAGCCTGACGGGACAGGGTTACGAGCAGTACTTC. Translation gives CASSLTGQGYEQYF.

V is TRBV6-5 and J is TRBJ1-4; TRBD1 matches 7 bases. This CDR3 contains 15 residues. The germline V gene has CDR1 MNHEY and CDR2 SVGAGI. V trimming: 6 bases; J trimming: 5 bases; junction bases outside the gene matches: 9. The CDR3 spells CASRPTGTVNEKLFF. CDR3 sequence (DNA): TGTGCCAGCAGACCCACTGGGACAGTAAATGAAAAACTGTTTTTT.

V usage is TRBV29-1 and J usage is TRBJ2-3; 7 nucleotides align to TRBD1. The germline gives CDR1 SQVTM, CDR2 ANQGSEA. Trimming removed 5 bases from V and 2 bases from J; junction bases left unmatched: 7. The CDR3 extends over 14 amino acids. For the CDR3, the DNA is TGCAGCGTTCGGCAGGGGGTTCTCACAGATACGCAGTATTTT. This encodes CSVRQGVLTDTQYF.

This clone was counted a few times. V usage is TRBV25-1 and J usage is TRBJ1-1, with TRBD1 matching 7 bases. Unmatched junction bases numbered 5, after V lost 6 bases and J lost 4 bases. The CDR3 consists of 13 residues. Germline V gene lookup returns CDR1 MGHDK and CDR2 SYGVNS. Written as DNA, the CDR3 is TGTGCCAGCAGGACTGACAGGGCCACTGAAGCTTTCTTT. It codes for CASRTDRATEAFF.

This chain connects TRBV7-2 to TRBJ1-1, with D hard to call. In germline, CDR1 is SGHTA, CDR2 FQGNSA. Trimming took 1 base from V and 9 from J, leaving 9 bases between them. CDR3 length equals 12 residues. The CDR3 sequence: CASSLDTRQAFF. Written as DNA, the CDR3 is TGTGCCAGCAGCTTAGATACCAGACAAGCTTTCTTT.

The chain employs TRBV7-9 and TRBJ1-2; D not resolved. CDR1 and CDR2 from the germline V gene are SEHNR and FQNEAQ (reference sequence). The CDR3 is 15 residues long. V gave up 2 bases and J gave up 6 bases, with 16 bases separating them. The CDR3 DNA follows: TGTGCCAGCAGCTTAACGGACTGGGAATGGGATGGCTACACCTTC. This encodes CASSLTDWEWDGYTF. Full variable domain (remainder filled in from reference TRBV7-9 and TRBJ1-2): DTGVSQNPRHKITKRGQNVTFRCDPISEHNRLYWYRQTLGQGPEFLTYFQNEAQLEKSRLLSDRFSAERPKGSFSTLEIQRTEQGDSAMYLCASSLTDWEWDGYTFGSGTRLTVV.

The chain recombines TRBV5-1 with TRBJ1-1; D is ambiguous. This CDR3 has 13 residues. Germline CDR1 reads SGHRS; CDR2 reads YFSETQ. V was trimmed by 0 bases and J by 7 bases, leaving 10 bases between them. This CDR3 is CASSLAGEYEAFF. Written as DNA, the CDR3 is TGCGCCAGCAGCTTGGCCGGGGAATATGAAGCTTTCTTT. Variable domain in full (rest from reference TRBV5-1 and TRBJ1-1): KAGVTQTPRYLIKTRGQQVTLSCSPISGHRSVSWYQQTPGQGLQFLFEYFSETQRNKGNFPGRFSGRQFSNSRSEMNVSTLELGDSALYLCASSLAGEYEAFFGQGTRLTVV.